The following is a TCR beta chain sequence with its context. Trimming took off 0 bases at V and 4 bases at J, with 12 bases between the two ends. Germline V gives CDR1 LGHNA, CDR2 YSLEER. The CDR3 consists of 15 residues. The data originate from a study of blood T cell repertoires in COVID-19. Overall study context: PBMCs, B-cell-depleted T cells, or T cells were the source of the cDNA or gDNA that made up the material.

Clones were sequenced by immunoSEQ multiplex PCR, and TCRdb holds only the in-frame ones, with some missing. There are approximately 130,000 clones in the sample; approximately 84% occur only once, and roughly 18% lies in the top ten. The source material was peripheral blood. The chain recombines TRBV4-3 with TRBJ2-5; weak D call: TRBD1 (6 bases). This TCR was recovered from a woman aged 45-65 years who had recovered from COVID-19. CDR3: CASSQDRGGLETQYF. In DNA, the CDR3 is TGCGCCAGCAGCCAAGATCGAGGGGGTTTAGAGACCCAGTACTTC.